This TCR beta chain was identified in a study of vaccination and CD4 T cells after COVID-19. Study context: According to the study, participants were given two doses of BNT162b2 or mRNA-1273 vaccine. For post-vaccine samples, collection took place a median roughly 70 days after dose two, ranging from 14 to 241. For control cultures, the treatment was a CEFX pool, an HIV-1 Nef pool, or no peptide.

Sequencing of DNA taken from cultured CD4+ T cells relied on the Oncomine TCR Beta short-read assay. Cultured CD4+ T cells yielded the extracted genomic DNA. TCRdb reprocessed the PCR reads with MiXCR, giving one entry per CDR3 protein. The table records approximately 4,200 distinct CDR3 sequences, 15% to 20% of them present only once. A remark on this clonotype: Its specificity is not known.

Germline CDR1 SGHNT, CDR2 YYREEE (reference sequence). CDR3 length equals 13 residues. The V gene end was trimmed by 3 bases and the J gene end by 5 bases; junction bases not matched to a gene: 1. The treatment was: approximately 10-day PBMC culture with coronavirus spike peptide pools or control peptides (ViraFEST assay). The TCR was taken from a human donor who had recovered from COVID-19. Sequencing was carried out using CD4+ T cells from blood, cultured in vitro. The chain uses TRBV5-4 and TRBJ2-4; 8 nucleotides agree with TRBD1. The CDR3 is CASSSGQENIQYF. In DNA, the CDR3 is TGTGCCAGCAGCTCGGGACAGGAAAACATTCAGTACTTC.